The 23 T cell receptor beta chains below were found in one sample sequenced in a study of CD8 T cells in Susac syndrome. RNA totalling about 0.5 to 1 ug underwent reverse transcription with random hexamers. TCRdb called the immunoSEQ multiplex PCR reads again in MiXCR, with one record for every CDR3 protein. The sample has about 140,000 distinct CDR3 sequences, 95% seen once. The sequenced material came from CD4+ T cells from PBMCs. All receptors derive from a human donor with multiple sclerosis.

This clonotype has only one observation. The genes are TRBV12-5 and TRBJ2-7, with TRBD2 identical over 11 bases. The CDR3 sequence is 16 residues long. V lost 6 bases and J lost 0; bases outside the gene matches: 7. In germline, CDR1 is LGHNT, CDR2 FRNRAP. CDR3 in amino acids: CASGDRSGRASYEQYF. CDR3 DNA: TGTGCTAGTGGAGACCGTAGCGGGAGGGCCTCCTACGAGCAGTACTTC.

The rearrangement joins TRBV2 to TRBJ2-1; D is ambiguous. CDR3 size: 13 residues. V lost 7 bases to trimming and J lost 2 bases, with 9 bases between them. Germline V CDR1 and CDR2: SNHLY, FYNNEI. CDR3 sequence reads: CASMDGTYNEQFF. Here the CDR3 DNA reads TGTGCCAGCATGGACGGTACCTACAATGAGCAGTTCTTC. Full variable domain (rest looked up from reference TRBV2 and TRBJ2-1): EPEVTQTPSHQVTQMGQEVILRCVPISNHLYFYWYRQILGQKVEFLVSFYNNEISEKSEIFDDQFSVERPDGSNFTLKIRSTKLEDSAMYFCASMDGTYNEQFFGPGTRLTVL.

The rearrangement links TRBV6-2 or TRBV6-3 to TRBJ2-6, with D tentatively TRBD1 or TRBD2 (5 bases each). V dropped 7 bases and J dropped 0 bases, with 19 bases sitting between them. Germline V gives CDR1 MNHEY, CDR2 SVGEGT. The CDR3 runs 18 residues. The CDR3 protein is CASTLRPGPISGANVLTF. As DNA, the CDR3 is TGTGCCAGCACCTTACGCCCGGGGCCTATCTCTGGGGCCAACGTCCTGACTTTC.

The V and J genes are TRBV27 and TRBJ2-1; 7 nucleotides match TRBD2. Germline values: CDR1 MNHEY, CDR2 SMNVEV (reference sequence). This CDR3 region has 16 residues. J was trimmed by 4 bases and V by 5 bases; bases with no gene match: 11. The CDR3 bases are TGTGCCAGCAGTGATAGGAGCGGGACCCCTTACAATGAGCAGTTCTTC. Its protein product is CASSDRSGTPYNEQFF.

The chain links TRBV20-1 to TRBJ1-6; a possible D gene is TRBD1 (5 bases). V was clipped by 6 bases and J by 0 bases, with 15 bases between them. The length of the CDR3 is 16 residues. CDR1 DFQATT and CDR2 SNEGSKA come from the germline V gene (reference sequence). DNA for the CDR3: TGCAGTGCCCCACGGCAGGGATCCTCCTATAATTCACCCCTCCACTTT. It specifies CSAPRQGSSYNSPLHF.

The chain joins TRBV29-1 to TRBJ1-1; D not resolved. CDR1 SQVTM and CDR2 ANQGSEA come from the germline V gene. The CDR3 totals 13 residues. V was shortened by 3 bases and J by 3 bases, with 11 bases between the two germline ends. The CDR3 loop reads CSVDNRGHTEAFF. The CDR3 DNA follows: TGCAGCGTTGATAATCGCGGGCACACTGAAGCTTTCTTT.

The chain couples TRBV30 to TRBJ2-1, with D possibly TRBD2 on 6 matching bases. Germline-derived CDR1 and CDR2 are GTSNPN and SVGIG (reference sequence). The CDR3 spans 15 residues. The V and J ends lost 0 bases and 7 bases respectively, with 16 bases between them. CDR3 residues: CAWSVRGGSQNEQFF. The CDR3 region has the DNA TGTGCCTGGAGTGTCCGTGGGGGGAGCCAGAATGAGCAGTTCTTC.

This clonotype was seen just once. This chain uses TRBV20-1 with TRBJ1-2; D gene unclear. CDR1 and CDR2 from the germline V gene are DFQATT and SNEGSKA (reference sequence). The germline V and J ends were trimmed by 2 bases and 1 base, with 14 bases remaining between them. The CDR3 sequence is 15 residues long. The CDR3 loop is CSARLPGRVNYGYTF. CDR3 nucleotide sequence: TGCAGTGCTAGATTACCCGGACGGGTTAACTATGGCTACACCTTC.

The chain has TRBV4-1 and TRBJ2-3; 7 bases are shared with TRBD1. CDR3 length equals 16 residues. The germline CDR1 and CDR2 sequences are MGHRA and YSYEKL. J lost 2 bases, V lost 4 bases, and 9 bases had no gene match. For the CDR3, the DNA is TGCGCCAGCAGCCGATCCCCGACAGGGACCACAGATACGCAGTATTTT. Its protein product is CASSRSPTGTTDTQYF.

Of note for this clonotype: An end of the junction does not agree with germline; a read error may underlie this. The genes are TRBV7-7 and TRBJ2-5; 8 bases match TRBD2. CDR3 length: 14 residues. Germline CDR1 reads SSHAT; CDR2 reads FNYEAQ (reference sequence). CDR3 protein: CASSLAGPQETQYF. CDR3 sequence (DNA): TGTGCTAGCAGCTTAGCGGGACCCCAAGAGACCCAGTACTTC.

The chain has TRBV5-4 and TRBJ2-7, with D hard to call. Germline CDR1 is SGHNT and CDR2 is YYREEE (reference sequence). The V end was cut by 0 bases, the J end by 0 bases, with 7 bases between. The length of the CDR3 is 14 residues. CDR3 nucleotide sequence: TGTGCCAGCAGCTTGGCTGGACCCTCCTACGAGCAGTACTTC. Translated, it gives CASSLAGPSYEQYF. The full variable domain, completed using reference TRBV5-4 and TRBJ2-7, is ETGVTQSPTHLIKTRGQQVTLRCSSQSGHNTVSWYQQALGQGPQFIFQYYREEENGRGNFPPRFSGLQFPNYSSELNVNALELDDSALYLCASSLAGPSYEQYFGPGTRLTVT.

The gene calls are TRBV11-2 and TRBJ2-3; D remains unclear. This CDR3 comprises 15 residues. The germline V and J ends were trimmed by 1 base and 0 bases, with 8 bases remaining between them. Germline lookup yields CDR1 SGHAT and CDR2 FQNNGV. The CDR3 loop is CASSLAAPSTDTQYF. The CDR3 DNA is TGTGCCAGCAGCTTAGCGGCCCCTAGCACAGATACGCAGTATTTT. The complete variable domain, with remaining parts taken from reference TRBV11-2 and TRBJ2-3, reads EAGVAQSPRYKIIEKRQSVAFWCNPISGHATLYWYQQILGQGPKLLIQFQNNGVVDDSQLPKDRFSAERLKGVDSTLKIQPAKLEDSAVYLCASSLAAPSTDTQYFGPGTRLTVL.

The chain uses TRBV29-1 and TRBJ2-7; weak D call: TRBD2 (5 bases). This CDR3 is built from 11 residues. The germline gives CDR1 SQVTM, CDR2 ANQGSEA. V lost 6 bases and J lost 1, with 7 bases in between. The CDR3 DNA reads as TGCAGCGTACGGGGATCCTACGAGCAGTACTTC. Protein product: CSVRGSYEQYF.

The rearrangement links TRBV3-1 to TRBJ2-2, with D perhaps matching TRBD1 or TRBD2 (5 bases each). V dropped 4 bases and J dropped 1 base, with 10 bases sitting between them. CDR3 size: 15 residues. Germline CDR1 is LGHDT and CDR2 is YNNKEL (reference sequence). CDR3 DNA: TGTGCCAGCAGCCGAGGGACGATGAACACCGGGGAGCTGTTTTTT. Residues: CASSRGTMNTGELFF.

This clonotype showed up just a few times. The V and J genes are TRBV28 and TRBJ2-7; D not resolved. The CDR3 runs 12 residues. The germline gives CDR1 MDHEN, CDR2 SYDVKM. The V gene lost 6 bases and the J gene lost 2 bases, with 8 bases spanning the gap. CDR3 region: CASSPGPYEQYF. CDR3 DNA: TGTGCCAGCAGCCCCGGGCCCTACGAGCAGTACTTC.

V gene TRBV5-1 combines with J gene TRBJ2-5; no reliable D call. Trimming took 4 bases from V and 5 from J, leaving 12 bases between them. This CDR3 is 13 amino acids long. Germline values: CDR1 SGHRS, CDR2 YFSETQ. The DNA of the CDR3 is TGCGCCAGCAGCCCCGGTAAAATGGAGACCCAGTACTTC. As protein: CASSPGKMETQYF.

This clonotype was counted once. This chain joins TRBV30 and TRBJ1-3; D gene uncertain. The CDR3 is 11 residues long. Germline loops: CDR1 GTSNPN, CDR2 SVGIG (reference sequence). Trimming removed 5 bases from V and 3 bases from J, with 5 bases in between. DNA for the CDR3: TGTGCCTGGTATAGTGGAAACACCATATATTTT. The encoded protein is CAWYSGNTIYF.

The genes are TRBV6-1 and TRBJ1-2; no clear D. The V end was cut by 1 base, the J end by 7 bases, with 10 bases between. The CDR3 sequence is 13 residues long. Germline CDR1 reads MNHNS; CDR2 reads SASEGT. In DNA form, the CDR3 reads TGTGCCAGCAGTGAAGACGGAGGTAGTGGCTACACCTTC. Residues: CASSEDGGSGYTF.

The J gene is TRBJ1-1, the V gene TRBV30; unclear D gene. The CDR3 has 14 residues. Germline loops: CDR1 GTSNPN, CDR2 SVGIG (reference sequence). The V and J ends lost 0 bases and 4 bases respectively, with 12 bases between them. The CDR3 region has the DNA TGTGCCTGGAGTGTAGGGTTGTTGGGCACTGAAGCTTTCTTT. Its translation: CAWSVGLLGTEAFF.

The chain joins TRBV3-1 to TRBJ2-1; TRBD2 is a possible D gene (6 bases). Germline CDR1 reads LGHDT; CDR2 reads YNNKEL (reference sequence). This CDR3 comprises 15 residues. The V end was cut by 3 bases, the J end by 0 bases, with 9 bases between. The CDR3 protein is CASSQGGISYNEQFF. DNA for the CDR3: TGTGCCAGCAGCCAGGGCGGGATCTCCTACAATGAGCAGTTCTTC.

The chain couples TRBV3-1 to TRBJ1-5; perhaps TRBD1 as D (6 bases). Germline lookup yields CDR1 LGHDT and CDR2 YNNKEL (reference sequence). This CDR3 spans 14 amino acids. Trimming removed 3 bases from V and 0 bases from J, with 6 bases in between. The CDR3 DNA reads TGTGCCAGCAGCCAGGGGGCTAGCAATCAGCCCCAGCATTTT. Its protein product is CASSQGASNQPQHF.

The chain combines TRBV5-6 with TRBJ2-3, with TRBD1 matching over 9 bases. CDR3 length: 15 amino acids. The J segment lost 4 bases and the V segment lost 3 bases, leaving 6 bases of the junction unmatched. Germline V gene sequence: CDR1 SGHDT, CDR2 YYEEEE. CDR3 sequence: CASSSAGQGSDTQYF. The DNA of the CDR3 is TGTGCCAGCAGCTCCGCCGGACAGGGGTCAGATACGCAGTATTTT.

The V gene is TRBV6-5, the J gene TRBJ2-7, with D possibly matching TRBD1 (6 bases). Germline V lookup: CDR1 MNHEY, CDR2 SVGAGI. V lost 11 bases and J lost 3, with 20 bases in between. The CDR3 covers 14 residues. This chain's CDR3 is CASLTEGEHYEQYF. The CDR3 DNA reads TGTGCCTCCCTGACTGAGGGGGAGCACTACGAGCAGTACTTC.